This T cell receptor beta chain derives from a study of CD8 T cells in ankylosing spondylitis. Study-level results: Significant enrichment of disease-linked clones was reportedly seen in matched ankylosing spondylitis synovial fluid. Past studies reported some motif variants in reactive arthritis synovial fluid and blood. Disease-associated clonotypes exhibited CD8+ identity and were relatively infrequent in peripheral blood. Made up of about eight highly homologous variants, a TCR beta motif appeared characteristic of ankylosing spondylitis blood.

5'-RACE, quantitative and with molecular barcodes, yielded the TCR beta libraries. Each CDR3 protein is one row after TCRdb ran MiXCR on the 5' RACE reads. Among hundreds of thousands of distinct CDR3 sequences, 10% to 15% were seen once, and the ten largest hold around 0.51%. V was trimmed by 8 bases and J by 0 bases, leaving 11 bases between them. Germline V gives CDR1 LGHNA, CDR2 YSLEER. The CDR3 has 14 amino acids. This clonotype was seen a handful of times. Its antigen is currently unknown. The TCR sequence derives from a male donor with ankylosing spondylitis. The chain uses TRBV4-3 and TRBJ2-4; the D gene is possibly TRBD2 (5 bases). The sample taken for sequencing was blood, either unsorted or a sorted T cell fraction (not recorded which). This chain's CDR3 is CASGQTTAKNIQYF. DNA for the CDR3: TGCGCCAGCGGGCAGACTACAGCCAAAAACATTCAGTACTTC.